The rows below give T cell receptor beta chains drawn from one sample of a study of immune evolution from preneoplasia to lung adenocarcinoma. The protocol was immunoSEQ multiplex PCR, while the TCRdb copy is restricted to in-frame clones and leaves out a portion. The sample includes about 4,900 clones, around three quarters seen only once; the top ten take 6% to 7.5%. The material sequenced was FFPE minimally invasive lung adenocarcinoma tissue. The source is a person between 55 and 80 years old with lung adenocarcinoma. The CDR3 runs from the conserved cysteine through the conserved F or W. D genes are given only for firm matches. Expanded clones get a size class; other rows say once, few or many, or leave the size out.

j_call | d_call | v_call | clone_size | cdr3_nt | cdr3_aa
TRBJ2-7 | - | TRBV18 | - | TGTGCCAGCTCACCAGACCAGATCTCCTACGAGCAGTACTTC | CASSPDQISYEQYF
TRBJ1-5 | TRBD1 | TRBV2 | - | TGTGCCAGCAGTGTGGGACAGGGACCCAATCAGCCCCAGCATTTT | CASSVGQGPNQPQHF
TRBJ1-2 | - | TRBV11-2 | - | TGTGCCAGCAGCTTCGGAGGAGCCTATGGCTACACCTTC | CASSFGGAYGYTF
TRBJ2-2 | - | TRBV27 | - | TGTGCCAGCAGTTTTTACACCGGGGAGCTGTTTTTT | CASSFYTGELFF
TRBJ1-2 | TRBD1 | TRBV2 | - | TGTGCCAGCAGGGGACAGGGGGGGAACTATGGCTACACCTTC | CASRGQGGNYGYTF
TRBJ2-1 | TRBD2 | TRBV2 | - | TGTGCCAGCAGTGAGCGACTAGCGGGAGACCCCAATCTCTTC | CASSERLAGDPNLF
TRBJ1-1 | - | TRBV4-3 | - | TGCGCCAGCAGCCAAGAAATATTGTCCGATGAAGCTTTCTTT | CASSQEILSDEAFF
TRBJ1-2 | TRBD1 | TRBV19 | - | TGTGCCAGTTCCGACAGGGGGCGCCGAGGCTACACCTTC | CASSDRGRRGYTF
TRBJ1-1 | - | TRBV6-1 | - | TGTGCCAGCAGCGCTCGAAACAGGGTTACTTTCTTT | CASSARNRVTFF
TRBJ2-1 | - | TRBV30 | once | TGTGCCTGGAGTGTACTCCCGGAGCAGTTCTTC | CAWSVLPEQFF
TRBJ1-2 | - | TRBV4-1 | - | TGCGCCAGCAGCCAAGCTTCAGGTCCCACTAACTATGGCTACACCTTC | CASSQASGPTNYGYTF
TRBJ1-1 | - | TRBV25-1 | - | TGTGCCAGCAGCGGCCCCGCAGGGTCCACTGAAGCTTTCTTT | CASSGPAGSTEAFF
TRBJ2-3 | - | TRBV7-2 | - | TGTGCCAGCAGCTTATTTGGGAACCCCACAGATACGCAGTATTTT | CASSLFGNPTDTQYF
TRBJ2-1 | - | TRBV19 | - | TGTGCCAGTAGTAAGACTAGAACCCAATACAATGAGCAGTTCTTC | CASSKTRTQYNEQFF
TRBJ1-2 | - | TRBV30 | - | TGTGCCTGGACGGATTTCAACTATGGCTACACCTTC | CAWTDFNYGYTF
TRBJ1-4 | TRBD1 | TRBV28 | - | TGTGCCAGCAGTTCAAAGAGACAGGGTGATGAAAAACTGTTTTTT | CASSSKRQGDEKLFF
TRBJ2-7 | TRBD2 | TRBV5-1 | large | TGCGCCAGCAGCTTGGAAAGTGGGACTAGCGGGAGGGCAACCTACGAGCAGTACTTC | CASSLESGTSGRATYEQYF
TRBJ1-1 | - | TRBV28 | - | TGTGCCAGCAGTTTATCTCCGGGGAGAGGAGGGACTGAAGCTTTCTTT | CASSLSPGRGGTEAFF
TRBJ2-3 | - | TRBV9 | - | TGTGCCAGCAGCGCTTCACAGGGAGCAGATACGCAGTATTTT | CASSASQGADTQYF
TRBJ2-6 | - | TRBV15 | - | TGTGCCACCAGATTTGTTGGGCCTGGGGCCAACGTCCTGACTTTC | CATRFVGPGANVLTF
TRBJ1-5 | - | TRBV7-8 | once | TGTGCCAGCAGCTTGCTACGCTCAGTTAGCAATCAGCCCCAGCATTTT | CASSLLRSVSNQPQHF
TRBJ2-7 | TRBD1 | TRBV6-1 | - | TGTGCCAGCAGTGAAAGGGCAGGGGGCGGCGAGCAGTACTTC | CASSERAGGGEQYF